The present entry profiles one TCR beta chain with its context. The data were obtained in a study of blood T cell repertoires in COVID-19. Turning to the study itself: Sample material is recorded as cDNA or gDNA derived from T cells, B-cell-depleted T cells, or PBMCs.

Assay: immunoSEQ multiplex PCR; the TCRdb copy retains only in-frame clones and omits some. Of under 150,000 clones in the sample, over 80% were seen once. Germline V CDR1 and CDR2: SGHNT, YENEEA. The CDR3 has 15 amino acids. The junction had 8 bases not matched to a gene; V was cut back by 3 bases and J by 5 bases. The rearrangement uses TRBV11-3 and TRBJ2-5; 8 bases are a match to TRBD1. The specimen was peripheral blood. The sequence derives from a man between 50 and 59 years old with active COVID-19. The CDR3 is CASSFVSGGLETQYF. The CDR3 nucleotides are TGTGCCAGCAGCTTTGTGTCAGGGGGCTTGGAGACCCAGTACTTC. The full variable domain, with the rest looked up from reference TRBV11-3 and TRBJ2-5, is EAGVVQSPRYKIIEKKQPVAFWCNPISGHNTLYWYLQNLGQGPELLIRYENEEAVDDSQLPKDRFSAERLKGVDSTLKIQPAELGDSAVYLCASSFVSGGLETQYFGPGTRLLVL.